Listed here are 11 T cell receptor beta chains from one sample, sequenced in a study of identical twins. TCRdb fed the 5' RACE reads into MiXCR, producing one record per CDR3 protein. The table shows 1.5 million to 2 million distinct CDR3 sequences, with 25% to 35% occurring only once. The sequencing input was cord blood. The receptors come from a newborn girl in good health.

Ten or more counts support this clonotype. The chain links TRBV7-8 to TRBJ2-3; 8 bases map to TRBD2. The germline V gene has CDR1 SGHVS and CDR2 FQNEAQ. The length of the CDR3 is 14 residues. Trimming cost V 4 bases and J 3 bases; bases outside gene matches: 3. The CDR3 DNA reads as TGTGCCAGCAGCTACGGGAGGGGAACAGATACGCAGTATTTT. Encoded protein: CASSYGRGTDTQYF. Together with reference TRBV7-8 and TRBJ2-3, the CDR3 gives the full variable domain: GAGVSQSPRYKVAKRGQDVALRCDPISGHVSLFWYQQALGQGPEFLTYFQNEAQLDKSGLPSDRFFAERPEGSVSTLKIQRTQQEDSAVYLCASSYGRGTDTQYFGPGTRLTVL.

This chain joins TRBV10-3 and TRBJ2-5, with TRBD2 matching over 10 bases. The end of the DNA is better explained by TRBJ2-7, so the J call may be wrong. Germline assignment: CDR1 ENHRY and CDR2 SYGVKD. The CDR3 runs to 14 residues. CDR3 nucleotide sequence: TGTGCCATCAGTGAGTCTAGCGGGGGGTGCGAGCAGTACTTC. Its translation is CAISESSGGCEQYF.

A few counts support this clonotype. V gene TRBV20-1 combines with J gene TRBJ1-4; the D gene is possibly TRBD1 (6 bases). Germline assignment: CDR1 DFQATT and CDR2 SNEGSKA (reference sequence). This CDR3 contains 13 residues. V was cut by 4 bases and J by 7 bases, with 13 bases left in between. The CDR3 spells CSATGVVSEKLFF. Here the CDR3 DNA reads TGCAGTGCTACAGGGGTCGTAAGTGAAAAACTGTTTTTT.

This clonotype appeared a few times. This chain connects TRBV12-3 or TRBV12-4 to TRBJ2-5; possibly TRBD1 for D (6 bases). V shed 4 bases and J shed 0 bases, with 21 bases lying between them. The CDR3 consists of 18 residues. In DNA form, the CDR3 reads TGTGCCAGCAGTTGGGCCTCGGGGACACCGCTGTACCAAGAGACCCAGTACTTC. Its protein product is CASSWASGTPLYQETQYF.

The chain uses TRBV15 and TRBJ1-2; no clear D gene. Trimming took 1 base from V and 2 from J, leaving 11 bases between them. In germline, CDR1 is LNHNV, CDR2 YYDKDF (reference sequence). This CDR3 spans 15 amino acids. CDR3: CATSRGSAGNYGYTF. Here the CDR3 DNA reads TGTGCCACCAGCAGAGGGTCCGCCGGGAACTATGGCTACACCTTC.

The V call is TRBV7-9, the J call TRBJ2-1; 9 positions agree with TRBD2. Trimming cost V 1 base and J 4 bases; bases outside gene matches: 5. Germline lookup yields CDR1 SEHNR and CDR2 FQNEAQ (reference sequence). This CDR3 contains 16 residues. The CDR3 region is CASSLDRREGYNEQFF. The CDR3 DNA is TGTGCCAGCAGCTTAGATCGGCGGGAGGGTTACAATGAGCAGTTCTTC.

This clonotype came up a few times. The CDR3 loop reads CSVGTSGRAGEQFF. CDR3 DNA: TGCAGCGTTGGGACTAGCGGGAGGGCCGGAGAGCAGTTCTTC. V gene TRBV29-1 combines with J gene TRBJ2-1; 15 bases agree with TRBD2. The CDR3 is made up of 14 amino acids. Per the germline V gene, CDR1 is SQVTM and CDR2 is ANQGSEA. V was clipped by 4 bases and J by 10 bases; unmatched bases: 5.

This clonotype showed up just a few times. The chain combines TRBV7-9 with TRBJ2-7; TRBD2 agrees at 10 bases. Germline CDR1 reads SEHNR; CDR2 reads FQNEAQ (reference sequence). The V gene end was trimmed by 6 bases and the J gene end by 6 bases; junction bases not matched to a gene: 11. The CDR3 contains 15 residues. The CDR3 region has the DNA TGTGCCAGCAGTTCTCGTGCACTAGCGGGAAGCGAGCAGTACTTC. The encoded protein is CASSSRALAGSEQYF.

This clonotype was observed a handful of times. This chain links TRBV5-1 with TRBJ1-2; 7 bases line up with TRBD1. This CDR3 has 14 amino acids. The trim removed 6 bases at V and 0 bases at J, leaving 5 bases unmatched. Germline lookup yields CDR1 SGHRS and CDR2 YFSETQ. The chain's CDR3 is CASKGGTANYGYTF. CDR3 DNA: TGCGCCAGCAAAGGGGGGACAGCTAACTATGGCTACACCTTC.

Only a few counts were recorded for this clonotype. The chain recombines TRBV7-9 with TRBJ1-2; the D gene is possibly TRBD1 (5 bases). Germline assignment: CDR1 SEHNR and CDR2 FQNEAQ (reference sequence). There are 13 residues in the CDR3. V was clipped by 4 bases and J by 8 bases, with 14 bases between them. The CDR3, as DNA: TGTGCCAGCAGCTCAACAGGACGAGGGGGCTACACCTTC. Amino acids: CASSSTGRGGYTF.

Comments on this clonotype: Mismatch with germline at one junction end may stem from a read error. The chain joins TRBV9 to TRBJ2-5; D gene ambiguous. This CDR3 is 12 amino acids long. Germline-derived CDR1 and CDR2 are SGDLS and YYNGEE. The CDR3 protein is CAGSAPLETQYF. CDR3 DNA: TGTGCCGGCAGCGCCCCCCTCGAGACCCAGTACTTC.